This is a list of T cell receptor beta chains from one sample in a study of Ad26.COV2.S vaccination and SARS-CoV-2 variants. Assay: immunoSEQ multiplex PCR; the TCRdb copy retains only in-frame clones and omits some. Of about 350,000 clones listed, 85% to 90% were seen once; the top ten hold approximately 5%. Specimen: peripheral blood, collected in a trial of Ad26.COV2.S vaccine versus placebo. These receptors came from a person between 18 and 59 years old who received the Ad26.COV2.S COVID-19 vaccine or a placebo. Each CDR3 is given with its conserved first and last residue. A D gene is named only where the DNA matches it firmly. Only some rows state a clone size, as once, few, many or a class for expanded clones.

TRBV5-1	-	once	TRBJ2-3	CASSSLTGTTDTQYF	TGCGCCAGCAGCTCCCTGACGGGGACCACAGATACGCAGTATTTT
TRBV19	-	-	TRBJ1-1	CASSPGGNLPLKNTEAFF	TGTGCCAGTAGTCCTGGTGGGAACCTGCCACTAAAGAACACTGAAGCTTTCTTT
TRBV4-2	TRBD1	-	TRBJ2-7	CASSQDRGGQGFAYEQYF	TGTGCCAGCAGCCAAGATCGTGGCGGACAGGGGTTCGCCTACGAGCAGTACTTC
TRBV4-3	TRBD1	-	TRBJ2-5	CASSQGTGFQETQYF	TGCGCCAGCAGCCAAGGGACAGGCTTCCAAGAGACCCAGTACTTC
TRBV7-2	-	-	TRBJ2-7	CASTTDMGNEQYF	TGTGCCAGCACCACGGACATGGGAAACGAGCAGTACTTC
TRBV11-1	TRBD1	-	TRBJ2-7	CASSHDRDTPTGEQYF	TGTGCCAGCAGCCATGACAGGGACACACCGACAGGCGAGCAGTACTTC
TRBV14	-	-	TRBJ1-5	CASSQPGLNSNQPQHF	TGTGCCAGCAGCCAACCTGGGCTGAATAGCAATCAGCCCCAGCATTTT
TRBV19	TRBD1	once	TRBJ2-1	CASSISGQMYNEQFF	TGTGCCAGTAGCATTTCGGGACAGATGTACAATGAGCAGTTCTTC
TRBV5-1	-	-	TRBJ1-1	CASSFRDQNTEAFF	TGCGCCAGCAGCTTCCGGGACCAGAACACTGAAGCTTTCTTT
TRBV7-2	-	once	TRBJ2-3	CASSLAGAGPPTDTQYF	TGTGCCAGCAGCTTAGCGGGGGCGGGGCCTCCCACAGATACGCAGTATTTT
TRBV30	-	-	TRBJ2-2	CAWLGDPGELFF	TGTGCCTGGTTGGGGGATCCCGGGGAGCTGTTTTTT
TRBV5-1	-	-	TRBJ2-1	CASSLRGVTYNEQFF	TGCGCCAGCAGCTTGCGCGGGGTCACCTACAATGAGCAGTTCTTC
TRBV19	-	-	TRBJ2-3	CASSMGRNTDTQYF	TGTGCCAGTAGTATGGGCCGTAACACAGATACGCAGTATTTT
TRBV12-3/TRBV12-4	-	few	TRBJ2-2	CASTQGSTGELFF	TGTGCCAGCACCCAGGGGAGCACCGGGGAGCTGTTTTTT
TRBV6-1	-	-	TRBJ1-3	CASSEDQGTGNTIYF	TGTGCCAGCAGTGAAGACCAAGGGACTGGAAACACCATATATTTT
TRBV6-6	-	-	TRBJ1-1	CASSYSGGSGNTEAFF	TGTGCCAGCAGTTACTCAGGGGGGTCGGGGAACACTGAAGCTTTCTTT
TRBV29-1	-	-	TRBJ2-5	CSVGRPGETQYF	TGCAGCGTTGGACGACCAGGAGAGACCCAGTACTTC
TRBV19	-	few	TRBJ1-5	CASSIDLADAYQPQHF	TGTGCCAGTAGTATAGATCTTGCCGATGCCTATCAGCCCCAGCATTTT
TRBV6-4	TRBD2	few	TRBJ2-1	CASSDGGGADEQFF	TGTGCCAGCAGTGATGGCGGGGGGGCGGATGAGCAGTTCTTC
TRBV7-9	-	-	TRBJ2-5	CASSLALGDETQYF	TGTGCCAGCAGCTTAGCGTTAGGGGACGAGACCCAGTACTTC
TRBV4-1	TRBD2	-	TRBJ2-3	CASSQRLLAGATDTQYF	TGCGCCAGCAGCCAAAGGCTACTAGCGGGGGCCACAGATACGCAGTATTTT
TRBV7-2	TRBD2	-	TRBJ2-5	CASSYSGTSPNQYF	TGTGCCAGCAGCTACTCCGGGACTAGCCCGAACCAGTACTTC
TRBV24-1	-	-	TRBJ2-1	CATSDPGRRSDEQFF	TGTGCCACCAGTGATCCAGGTAGGAGGAGCGATGAGCAGTTCTTC
TRBV25-1	-	-	TRBJ1-4	CASSGLGEKLFF	TGTGCCAGCAGTGGACTTGGGGAAAAACTGTTTTTT
TRBV19	TRBD1	-	TRBJ2-1	CASTAGDRVYNEQFF	TGTGCCAGTACGGCGGGGGACAGGGTATACAATGAGCAGTTCTTC
TRBV5-5	-	-	TRBJ1-1	CASSLWQGMNTEAFF	TGTGCCAGCAGCTTGTGGCAGGGGATGAACACTGAAGCTTTCTTT
TRBV2	-	-	TRBJ2-7	CASSEARRAYEQYF	TGTGCCAGCAGTGAAGCGCGTAGGGCCTACGAGCAGTACTTC
TRBV4-2	-	-	TRBJ1-4	CASSQDPGGLNEKLFF	TGTGCCAGCAGCCAAGACCCGGGAGGCCTTAATGAAAAACTGTTTTTT
TRBV6-6	-	-	TRBJ2-3	CASSYSTGAGTDTQYF	TGTGCCAGCAGTTACTCTACGGGAGCGGGCACAGATACGCAGTATTTT
TRBV10-3	-	-	TRBJ2-1	CAISEITGRSYNEQFF	TGTGCCATCAGTGAGATTACGGGGAGGAGTTACAATGAGCAGTTCTTC
TRBV5-1	-	once	TRBJ2-3	CASSNRVGGTDTQYF	TGCGCCAGCAGCAACAGGGTTGGGGGCACAGATACGCAGTATTTT
TRBV3-1/TRBV3-2	-	-	TRBJ2-7	CASSLSGRVSYEQYF	TGTGCCAGCAGCCTCAGTGGACGGGTTTCCTACGAGCAGTACTTC
TRBV2	TRBD1	once	TRBJ1-1	CASTQPTGLNTEAFF	TGTGCCAGCACCCAGCCGACAGGGTTAAACACTGAAGCTTTCTTT
TRBV5-1	-	-	TRBJ2-3	CASSLVVTDTQYF	TGCGCCAGCAGCTTGGTGGTCACAGATACGCAGTATTTT
TRBV3-1/TRBV3-2	TRBD2	-	TRBJ2-3	CASSQERRGGSTDTQYF	TGTGCCAGCAGCCAGGAAAGGCGGGGGGGCAGCACAGATACGCAGTATTTT
TRBV2	TRBD1	-	TRBJ2-7	CASSEEPGQGAYEQYF	TGTGCCAGCAGTGAGGAACCGGGACAGGGGGCCTACGAGCAGTACTTC
TRBV6-5	TRBD1	-	TRBJ1-2	CASSPLDRGDGYTF	TGTGCCAGCAGTCCACTGGACAGGGGAGATGGCTACACCTTC
TRBV18	-	-	TRBJ2-7	CASSPGTYSYEQYF	TGTGCCAGCTCTCCCGGGACTTATTCCTACGAGCAGTACTTC
TRBV13	-	-	TRBJ2-7	CASSLGHEQYF	TGTGCCAGCAGCTTAGGACACGAGCAGTACTTC
TRBV5-5	-	once	TRBJ2-3	CASSLTRPSTDTQYF	TGTGCCAGCAGCTTGACGAGGCCCAGCACAGATACGCAGTATTTT